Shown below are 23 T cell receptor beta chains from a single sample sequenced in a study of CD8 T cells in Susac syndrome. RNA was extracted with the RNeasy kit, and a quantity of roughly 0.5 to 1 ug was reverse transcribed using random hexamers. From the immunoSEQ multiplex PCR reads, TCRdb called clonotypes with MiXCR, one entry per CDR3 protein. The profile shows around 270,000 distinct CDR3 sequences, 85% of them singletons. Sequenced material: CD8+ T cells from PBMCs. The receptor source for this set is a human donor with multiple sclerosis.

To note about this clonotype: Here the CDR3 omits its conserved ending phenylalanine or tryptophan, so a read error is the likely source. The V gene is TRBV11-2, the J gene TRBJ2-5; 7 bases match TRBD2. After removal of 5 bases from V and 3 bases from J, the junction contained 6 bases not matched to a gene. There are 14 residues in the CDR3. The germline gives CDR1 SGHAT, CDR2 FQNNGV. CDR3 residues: CASSTLAKEETQYL. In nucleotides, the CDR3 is TGTGCCAGCAGCACACTAGCGAAGGAAGAGACCCAGTACCTC.

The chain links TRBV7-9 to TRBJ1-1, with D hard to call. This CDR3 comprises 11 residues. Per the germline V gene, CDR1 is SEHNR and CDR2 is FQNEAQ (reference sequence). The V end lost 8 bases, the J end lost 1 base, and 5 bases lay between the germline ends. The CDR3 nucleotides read TGTGCCAGCCCGGGGAACACTGAAGCTTTCTTT. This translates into CASPGNTEAFF.

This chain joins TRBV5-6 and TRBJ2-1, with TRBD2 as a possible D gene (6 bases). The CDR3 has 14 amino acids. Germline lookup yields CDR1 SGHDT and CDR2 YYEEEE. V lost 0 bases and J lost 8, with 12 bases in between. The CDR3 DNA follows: TGTGCCAGCAGCTTGGCCGGGTGGGAGGATGAGCAGTTCTTC. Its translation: CASSLAGWEDEQFF.

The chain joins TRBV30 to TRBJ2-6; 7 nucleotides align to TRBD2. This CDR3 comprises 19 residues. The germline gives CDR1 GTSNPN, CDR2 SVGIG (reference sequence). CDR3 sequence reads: CASIRGVNTHPSGANVLTF. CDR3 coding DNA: TGTGCATCGATACGGGGGGTTAACACTCACCCAAGTGGGGCCAACGTCCTGACTTTC.

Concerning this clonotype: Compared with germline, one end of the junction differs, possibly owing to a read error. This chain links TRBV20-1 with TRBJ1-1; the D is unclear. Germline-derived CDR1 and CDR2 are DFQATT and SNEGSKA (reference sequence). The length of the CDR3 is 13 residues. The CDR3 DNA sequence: TGCAGGGCTAGAGTTCCGACGAACACTGAAGCTTTCTTT. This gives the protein CRARVPTNTEAFF.

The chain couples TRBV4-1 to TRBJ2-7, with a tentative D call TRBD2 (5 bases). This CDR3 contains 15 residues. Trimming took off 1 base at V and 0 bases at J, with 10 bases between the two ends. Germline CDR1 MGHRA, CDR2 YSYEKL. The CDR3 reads CASSQADSRSYEQYF. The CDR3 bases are TGCGCCAGCAGCCAAGCGGACTCACGCTCCTACGAGCAGTACTTC.

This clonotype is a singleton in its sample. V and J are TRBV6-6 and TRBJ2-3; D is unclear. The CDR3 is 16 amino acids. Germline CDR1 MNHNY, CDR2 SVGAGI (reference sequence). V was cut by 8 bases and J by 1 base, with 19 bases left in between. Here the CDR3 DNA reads TGTGCCAGCTTTGAGGACCGGCTTCTCGGCACAGATACGCAGTATTTT. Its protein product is CASFEDRLLGTDTQYF.

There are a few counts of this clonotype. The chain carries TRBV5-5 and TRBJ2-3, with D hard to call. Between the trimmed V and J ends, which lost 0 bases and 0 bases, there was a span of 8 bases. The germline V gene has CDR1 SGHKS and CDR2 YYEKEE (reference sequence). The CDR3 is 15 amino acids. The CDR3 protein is CASSLGPSSTDTQYF. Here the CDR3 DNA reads TGTGCCAGCAGCTTGGGACCCTCAAGCACAGATACGCAGTATTTT. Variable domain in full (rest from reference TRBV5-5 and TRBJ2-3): DAGVTQSPTHLIKTRGQQVTLRCSPISGHKSVSWYQQVLGQGPQFIFQYYEKEERGRGNFPDRFSARQFPNYSSELNVNALLLGDSALYLCASSLGPSSTDTQYFGPGTRLTVL.

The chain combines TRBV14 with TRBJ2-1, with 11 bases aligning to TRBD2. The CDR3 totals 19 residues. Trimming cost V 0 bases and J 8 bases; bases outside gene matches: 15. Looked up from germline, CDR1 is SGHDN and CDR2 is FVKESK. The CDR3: CASSQDDLAGGLRSDEQFF. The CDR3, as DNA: TGTGCCAGCAGCCAAGATGATTTAGCGGGAGGGCTCCGTTCGGATGAGCAGTTCTTC.

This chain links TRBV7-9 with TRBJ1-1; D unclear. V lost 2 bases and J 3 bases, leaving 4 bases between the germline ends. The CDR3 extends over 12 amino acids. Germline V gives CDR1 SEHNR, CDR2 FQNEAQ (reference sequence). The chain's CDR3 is CASSLRDTEAFF. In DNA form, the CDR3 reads TGTGCCAGCAGCTTACGCGACACTGAAGCTTTCTTT.

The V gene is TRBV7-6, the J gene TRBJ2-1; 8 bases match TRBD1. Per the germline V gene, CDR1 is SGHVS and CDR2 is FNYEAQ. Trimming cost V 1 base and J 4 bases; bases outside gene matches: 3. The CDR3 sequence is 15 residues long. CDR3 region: CASSLGDRPYNEQFF. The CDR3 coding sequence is TGTGCCAGCAGCTTAGGGGACAGGCCATACAATGAGCAGTTCTTC.

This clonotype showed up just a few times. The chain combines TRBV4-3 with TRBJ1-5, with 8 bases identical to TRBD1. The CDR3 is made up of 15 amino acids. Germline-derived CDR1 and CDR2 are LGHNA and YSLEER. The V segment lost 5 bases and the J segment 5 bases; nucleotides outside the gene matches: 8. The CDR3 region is CASSGQGRRDQPQHF. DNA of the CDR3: TGCGCCAGCAGCGGACAGGGAAGGAGGGATCAGCCCCAGCATTTT.

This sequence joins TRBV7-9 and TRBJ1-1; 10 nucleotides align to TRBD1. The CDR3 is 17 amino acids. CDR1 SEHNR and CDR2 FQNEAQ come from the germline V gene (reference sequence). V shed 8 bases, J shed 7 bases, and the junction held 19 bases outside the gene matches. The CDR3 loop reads CASAFVLAGTGAVEAFF. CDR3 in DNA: TGTGCCAGCGCGTTTGTTTTAGCCGGGACAGGGGCGGTTGAAGCTTTCTTT.

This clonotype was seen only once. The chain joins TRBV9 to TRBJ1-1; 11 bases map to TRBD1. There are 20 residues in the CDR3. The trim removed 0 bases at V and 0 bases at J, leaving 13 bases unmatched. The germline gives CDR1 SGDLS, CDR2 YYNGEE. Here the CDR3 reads CASSVEYKRGTGGMNTEAFF. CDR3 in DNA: TGTGCCAGCAGCGTAGAATATAAGAGGGGGACAGGGGGTATGAACACTGAAGCTTTCTTT.

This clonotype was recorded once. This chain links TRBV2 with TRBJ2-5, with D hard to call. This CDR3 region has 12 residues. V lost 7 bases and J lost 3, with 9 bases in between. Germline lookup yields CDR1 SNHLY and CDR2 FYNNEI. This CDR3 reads CASIENKETQYF. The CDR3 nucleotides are TGTGCCAGCATTGAGAATAAAGAGACCCAGTACTTC.

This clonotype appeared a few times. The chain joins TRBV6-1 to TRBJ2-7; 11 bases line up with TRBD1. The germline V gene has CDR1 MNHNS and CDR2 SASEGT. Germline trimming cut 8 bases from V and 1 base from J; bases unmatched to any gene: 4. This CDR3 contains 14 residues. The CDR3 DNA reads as TGTGCCAGCGGGGGACAGGGGGTTTCCTACGAGCAGTACTTC. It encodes CASGGQGVSYEQYF.

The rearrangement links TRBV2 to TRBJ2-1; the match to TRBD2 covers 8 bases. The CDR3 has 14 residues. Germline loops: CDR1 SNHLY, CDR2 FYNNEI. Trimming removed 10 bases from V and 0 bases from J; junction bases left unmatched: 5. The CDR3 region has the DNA TGTGCCACCCATAGCGGGGCCTCCTACAATGAGCAGTTCTTC. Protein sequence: CATHSGASYNEQFF. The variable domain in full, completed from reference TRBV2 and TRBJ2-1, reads EPEVTQTPSHQVTQMGQEVILRCVPISNHLYFYWYRQILGQKVEFLVSFYNNEISEKSEIFDDQFSVERPDGSNFTLKIRSTKLEDSAMYFCATHSGASYNEQFFGPGTRLTVL.

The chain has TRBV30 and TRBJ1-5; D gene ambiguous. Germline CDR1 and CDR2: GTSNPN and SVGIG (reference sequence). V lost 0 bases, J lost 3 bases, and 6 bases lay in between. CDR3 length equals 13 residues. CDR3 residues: CAWSVQHNQPQHF. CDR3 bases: TGTGCCTGGAGTGTTCAGCACAATCAGCCCCAGCATTTT.

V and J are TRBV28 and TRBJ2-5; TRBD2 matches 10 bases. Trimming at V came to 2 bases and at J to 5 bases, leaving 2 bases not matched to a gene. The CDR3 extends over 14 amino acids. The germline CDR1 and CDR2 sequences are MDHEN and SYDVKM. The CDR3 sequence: CASSLLAGVETQYF. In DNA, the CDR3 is TGTGCCAGCAGTTTACTAGCGGGAGTGGAGACCCAGTACTTC.

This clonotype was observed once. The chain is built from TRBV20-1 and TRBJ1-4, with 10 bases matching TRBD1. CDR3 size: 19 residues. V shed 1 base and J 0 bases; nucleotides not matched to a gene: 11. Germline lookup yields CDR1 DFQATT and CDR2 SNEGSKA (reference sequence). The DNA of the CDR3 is TGCAGTGCTAGAGGATTTCTTAAAGGGACAGGGGCAACTAATGAAAAACTGTTTTTT. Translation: CSARGFLKGTGATNEKLFF.

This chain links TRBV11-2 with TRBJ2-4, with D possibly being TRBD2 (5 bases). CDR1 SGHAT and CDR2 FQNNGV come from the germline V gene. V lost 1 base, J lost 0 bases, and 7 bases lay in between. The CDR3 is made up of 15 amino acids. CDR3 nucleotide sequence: TGTGCCAGCAGCTTAGGGACTGCAGCCAAAAACATTCAGTACTTC. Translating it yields CASSLGTAAKNIQYF. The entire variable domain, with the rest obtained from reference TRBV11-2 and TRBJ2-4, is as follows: EAGVAQSPRYKIIEKRQSVAFWCNPISGHATLYWYQQILGQGPKLLIQFQNNGVVDDSQLPKDRFSAERLKGVDSTLKIQPAKLEDSAVYLCASSLGTAAKNIQYFGAGTRLSVL.

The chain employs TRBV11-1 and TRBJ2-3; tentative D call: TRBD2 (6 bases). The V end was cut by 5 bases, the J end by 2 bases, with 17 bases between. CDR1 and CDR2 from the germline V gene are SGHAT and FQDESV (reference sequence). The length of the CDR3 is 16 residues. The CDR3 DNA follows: TGTGCCAGCAGCGACCGCTATGGGGGACTCACAGATACGCAGTATTTT. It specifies CASSDRYGGLTDTQYF.

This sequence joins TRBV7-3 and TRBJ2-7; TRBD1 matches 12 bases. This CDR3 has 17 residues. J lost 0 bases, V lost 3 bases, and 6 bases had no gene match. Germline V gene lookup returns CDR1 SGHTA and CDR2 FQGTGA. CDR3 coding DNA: TGTGCCAGCAGCTTGGGGACAGGGGGCTCTAGCTCCTACGAGCAGTACTTC. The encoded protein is CASSLGTGGSSSYEQYF.